This T cell receptor beta chain was captured in a study of monozygotic twins with cystic fibrosis. The study, taken as a whole, reports: Shared CDR3 numbers were not associated with age, concordance or severity. Nucleotide-identical clonotype sharing was significantly higher within monozygotic CF twin pairs than between unrelated CF individuals.

The CDR3 extends over 13 amino acids. Trimming shortened V by 0 bases and J by 4 bases, and 6 bases separated the two germline ends. Germline V CDR1 and CDR2: GTSNPN, SVGIG (reference sequence). In regard to this clone: The target antigen is unknown.

TCRdb's copy holds only in-frame clones and misses some; the assay was immunoSEQ multiplex PCR. The table records about 32,000 clones, roughly 97% of them present only once. The sequenced sample was blood. The rearrangement links TRBV30 to TRBJ1-4; no clear D gene. The TCR comes from a girl aged 2-10 years with cystic fibrosis. CDR3 region: CAWSVVINEKLFF. CDR3 in DNA: TGTGCCTGGAGTGTTGTAATTAATGAAAAACTGTTTTTT.